This T cell receptor (beta chain) was recorded in a study of spatial heterogeneity in lung cancer (dated by TCRdb to the late 2010s). Notes on the research overall: Beta-chain transcripts were consistently detected in greater numbers than alpha-chain transcripts, which likely reflects a higher abundance of beta-chain transcripts. In tumor regions, TCR transcript counts showed a strong correlation with a T cell transcriptional module score from matched bulk RNA-seq. In the raw uncorrected reads, each unique combination of TCR and UMI appeared more than ten times on average. In non-small cell lung cancer, the study quantitatively compared TCR alpha and beta repertoires across several tumor regions, matched nontumor lung, and blood. TCR repertoire features were related to nonsynonymous mutation counts determined by whole-exome sequencing of tumor tissue. At surgery, both alpha and beta chains were TCR-sequenced in some 220 tumor regions, approximately 64 matched nontumor lung samples and around 50 PBMC samples. Broad study findings and their caveats: Additional single-cell paired TCR alpha and beta sequencing was considered necessary to confirm, at a functional level, the hypothesis that regional TCRs recognize regional mutations. TCR-seq coverage of tumor T cells was estimated at only approximately 7% for alpha chains and approximately 13% for beta chains. The number of expanded intratumoral alpha and beta TCRs correlated with the tumor nonsynonymous mutation count. Counts of ubiquitous and regional expanded TCRs were found to correlate with counts of ubiquitous and regional nonsynonymous mutations, respectively.

Receptor libraries were prepared by 5' RACE. Instrument on record: NextSeq 500. The TCR library protocol attached a unique molecular identifier to each TCR cDNA molecule to allow correction of PCR and sequencing errors. In the source study's methods: TCR identification, UMI-based error correction and CDR3 extraction were performed with Decombinator tools. TCRs above a frequency of 2 per 1,000, corresponding to the top 1% of the tumor frequency distribution, were defined as expanded. Expanded tumor TCRs were classed as regional if statistically deemed absent (corrected P<0.05) from at least one tumor region, otherwise ubiquitous. Renyi diversity was calculated using the R vegan package after each repertoire was subsampled 100 times to 5,000 TCRs. To build CDR3 similarity networks, amino acid triplet string-kernel similarity was used, and CDR3s were connected when their pairwise similarity was above 0.82. Through fastp at Q25 and MiXCR, TCRdb rebuilt clones from the public reads, retaining in-frame beta chains. Entries that share a CDR3 protein sequence are merged under the most common genes and DNA. The V and J calls and clone size come from TCRdb's table, not from the authors' own analysis. This sample lists about 4,200 distinct CDR3 sequences; 7.5% to 9.5% were detected once. The ten largest clonotypes hold 7.5% to 9% of the sample.

Read against the paper, the sample's time point label means: sample taken at primary tumor resection. Donors were around 69 patients with early-stage, untreated non-small cell lung cancer from the lung TRACERx cohort. TCR sequencing used whole RNA extracted from tumor and nontumor lung tissue, or from cryopreserved PBMC samples, without cell sorting. A patient was chosen for TCR sequencing only when enough RNA was available from at least two tumor regions. Before being selected, tumor and adjacent nontumor lung specimens were reviewed by a lung pathologist. The table lists this clonotype with a few counts. It lacks a known antigen. Base quality data are lacking; no much larger clone is found one base away. Specimen: lung tumor tissue, collected at surgery. This sequence was found in a male donor with early-stage non-small cell lung cancer.

The nucleotide sequence reads as follows: TGCGCCAGCAGCCGGGGACTAGCGGGACCTCAGGATACGCAGTATTTT. It codes for CASSRGLAGPQDTQYF. The chain employs TRBV5-1 and TRBJ2-3; the central 13 bases match TRBD2. Compared with germline, V lacks 4 bases and J lacks 6 bases; bases without a gene match: 8. The CDR3 numbers 16 residues from cysteine through phenylalanine. Just CDR3 DNA is preserved here, 48 bases in frame from base 1. In the germline V gene, CDR1 corresponds to SGHRS and CDR2 to YFSETQ.